The 5 T cell receptor beta chains in this list originate from one sample, sequenced in a study of shared clonotypes between healthy human individuals. CD45RO negativity and positive selection for CCR7 defined naive CD8 cells, a population that excluded terminally differentiated effector memory CD45RA+ cells. Measured with immunoSEQ multiplex PCR; TCRdb has only the in-frame clones, and not every one. In the table there are 600,000 or so clones, approximately 95% of which are singletons. Sequenced: naive CD8+ T cells sorted from blood. These receptors came from a woman aged 25 to 39 in good health.

Worth noting for this clone: Other DNA variants within this sample encode the same CDR3. The chain joins TRBV13 to TRBJ2-2, with 8 bases matching TRBD2. J lost 2 bases, V lost 3 bases, and 2 bases had no gene match. Germline V gene lookup returns CDR1 PRHDT and CDR2 FYEKMQ (reference sequence). The CDR3 has 15 residues. The CDR3 DNA sequence: TGTGCCAGCAGCTTTGGACTAGCCAACACCGGGGAGCTGTTTTTT. It specifies CASSFGLANTGELFF.

The rearrangement links TRBV7-2 to TRBJ1-3; D is unclear. Looked up from germline, CDR1 is SGHTA and CDR2 is FQGNSA. The CDR3 spans 15 residues. Trimming removed 1 base at V and 2 bases at J, with 9 bases between. The CDR3 loop is CASSLVQLTGNTIYF. CDR3 in DNA: TGTGCCAGCAGCTTAGTACAGCTTACTGGAAACACCATATATTTT.

The chain links TRBV28 to TRBJ2-1, with 8 bases fitting TRBD1. This CDR3 comprises 13 residues. Germline-derived CDR1 and CDR2 are MDHEN and SYDVKM. The ends lost 5 bases at V and 8 bases at J; junction bases unmatched: 5. The CDR3 DNA is TGTGCCAGCAGTGGTTCAGGGGGCGATGAGCAGTTCTTC. Translating it yields CASSGSGGDEQFF.

The chain carries TRBV5-4 and TRBJ1-1, with D possibly being TRBD1 (6 bases). CDR3 length equals 14 residues. Germline V gives CDR1 SGHNT, CDR2 YYREEE (reference sequence). V gave up 4 bases and J gave up 6 bases, with 16 bases separating them. DNA for the CDR3: TGTGCCAGCAGCCAAACACAGGGAGCTTCTGAAGCTTTCTTT. Its translation is CASSQTQGASEAFF.

This chain joins TRBV7-9 and TRBJ1-2; D not certain. CDR3 length equals 14 residues. Germline CDR1 reads SEHNR; CDR2 reads FQNEAQ (reference sequence). Trimming took 2 bases from V and 6 from J, leaving 13 bases between them. CDR3 bases: TGTGCCAGCAGCTTACCGGGCTTAGTAGATGGCTACACCTTC. It specifies CASSLPGLVDGYTF.